This is a list of T cell receptor beta chains from one sample in a study of CD8 T cells in ankylosing spondylitis. TCRdb passed the 5' RACE reads through MiXCR, listing each CDR3 protein once. Here the sample spans over 450,000 distinct CDR3 sequences, about 13% being singletons. Sequenced: blood, either unsorted or a sorted T cell fraction (not recorded which). The receptor source for this set is a male donor with ankylosing spondylitis. CDR3s include the opening cysteine and the closing phenylalanine or tryptophan. Fields, in order: clone size, V gene, J gene, D gene, CDR3 protein, CDR3 DNA. D genes are given only for firm matches. Size values are once, few and many counts, or a class for expanded clones, and some rows have none.

clone_size: NA; v_call: TRBV6-6; j_call: TRBJ2-1; d_call: NA; cdr3_aa: CASSYMGDNEQFF; cdr3_nt: TGTGCCAGCAGTTACATGGGCGACAATGAGCAGTTCTTC
clone_size: few; v_call: TRBV7-2; j_call: TRBJ2-1; d_call: NA; cdr3_aa: CASSLGLGGNEQFF; cdr3_nt: TGTGCCAGCAGCTTAGGTCTGGGAGGCAATGAGCAGTTCTTC
clone_size: many; v_call: TRBV12-3/TRBV12-4; j_call: TRBJ1-4; d_call: NA; cdr3_aa: CASRRGGFEKLFF; cdr3_nt: TGTGCCAGCAGGCGGGGAGGCTTTGAAAAACTGTTTTTT
clone_size: many; v_call: TRBV11-3; j_call: TRBJ2-2; d_call: NA; cdr3_aa: CASSLYTGELFF; cdr3_nt: TGTGCCAGCAGCTTATATACCGGGGAGCTGTTTTTT
clone_size: NA; v_call: TRBV14; j_call: TRBJ1-1; d_call: NA; cdr3_aa: CASGWGRGNTEAFF; cdr3_nt: TGTGCCAGCGGATGGGGCAGGGGGAACACTGAAGCTTTCTTT
clone_size: NA; v_call: TRBV20-1; j_call: TRBJ1-1; d_call: NA; cdr3_aa: CSARGVGGRLDTEAFF; cdr3_nt: TGCAGTGCTAGAGGGGTCGGGGGGCGCTTGGACACTGAAGCTTTCTTT
clone_size: NA; v_call: TRBV20-1; j_call: TRBJ2-1; d_call: NA; cdr3_aa: CSAAITSDNEQFF; cdr3_nt: TGCAGTGCTGCGATAACTAGTGACAATGAGCAGTTCTTC
clone_size: few; v_call: TRBV6-2/TRBV6-3; j_call: TRBJ2-1; d_call: NA; cdr3_aa: CASTTSHNNEQFF; cdr3_nt: TGTGCCAGCACCACGAGTCACAACAATGAGCAGTTCTTC
clone_size: few; v_call: TRBV5-1; j_call: TRBJ2-2; d_call: NA; cdr3_aa: CASSSATLTGELFF; cdr3_nt: TGCGCCAGCAGCTCAGCCACATTGACCGGGGAGCTGTTTTTT
clone_size: few; v_call: TRBV12-3/TRBV12-4; j_call: TRBJ1-1; d_call: NA; cdr3_aa: CASSQPDGYTEAFF; cdr3_nt: TGTGCCAGCAGTCAACCTGACGGCTACACTGAAGCTTTCTTT
clone_size: NA; v_call: TRBV20-1; j_call: TRBJ1-5; d_call: NA; cdr3_aa: CSARPGHVQGNQPQHF; cdr3_nt: TGCAGTGCTAGACCCGGGCATGTCCAAGGGAATCAGCCCCAGCATTTT
clone_size: few; v_call: TRBV15; j_call: TRBJ1-1; d_call: TRBD1; cdr3_aa: CATSRKTGSTEAFF; cdr3_nt: TGTGCCACCAGCAGAAAGACAGGGAGTACTGAAGCTTTCTTT
clone_size: NA; v_call: TRBV19; j_call: TRBJ2-2; d_call: NA; cdr3_aa: CASSTTRNTGELFF; cdr3_nt: TGTGCCAGTAGTACGACTCGAAACACCGGGGAGCTGTTTTTT
clone_size: few; v_call: TRBV2; j_call: TRBJ2-2; d_call: NA; cdr3_aa: CASIRSPDTGELFF; cdr3_nt: TGTGCCAGCATTCGATCCCCTGACACCGGGGAGCTGTTTTTT
clone_size: few; v_call: TRBV5-1; j_call: TRBJ1-1; d_call: TRBD1; cdr3_aa: CASSTTGYTEAFF; cdr3_nt: TGCGCCAGCAGCACGACAGGGTATACTGAAGCTTTCTTT
clone_size: few; v_call: TRBV2; j_call: TRBJ2-5; d_call: NA; cdr3_aa: CAGGRWSLQETQYF; cdr3_nt: TGTGCCGGGGGTCGCTGGTCTCTTCAAGAGACCCAGTACTTC
clone_size: many; v_call: TRBV7-2; j_call: TRBJ2-3; d_call: TRBD2; cdr3_aa: CASSSGAGDTQYF; cdr3_nt: TGTGCCAGCAGCTCAGGAGCGGGGGATACGCAGTATTTT
clone_size: few; v_call: TRBV5-1; j_call: TRBJ2-2; d_call: NA; cdr3_aa: CASEKGVPAVGELFF; cdr3_nt: TGCGCCAGCGAAAAGGGGGTCCCAGCGGTCGGGGAGCTGTTTTTT
clone_size: NA; v_call: TRBV20-1; j_call: TRBJ1-1; d_call: NA; cdr3_aa: CSALLGGLNTEAFF; cdr3_nt: TGCAGTGCTCTCCTGGGGGGCTTGAACACTGAAGCTTTCTTT
clone_size: few; v_call: TRBV29-1; j_call: TRBJ2-2; d_call: NA; cdr3_aa: CSVRPTNTGELFF; cdr3_nt: TGCAGCGTTCGTCCAACGAACACCGGGGAGCTGTTTTTT
clone_size: few; v_call: TRBV20-1; j_call: TRBJ2-5; d_call: NA; cdr3_aa: CSAPPSGQETQYF; cdr3_nt: TGCAGTGCCCCTCCGTCGGGGCAAGAGACCCAGTACTTC
clone_size: few; v_call: TRBV7-6; j_call: TRBJ2-1; d_call: TRBD2; cdr3_aa: CASSPIWGTSGYNEQFF; cdr3_nt: TGTGCCAGCAGCCCTATATGGGGGACTAGCGGCTACAATGAGCAGTTCTTC
clone_size: NA; v_call: TRBV20-1; j_call: TRBJ1-2; d_call: NA; cdr3_aa: CSARDQADGYTF; cdr3_nt: TGCAGTGCCCGGGATCAGGCGGATGGCTACACCTTC
clone_size: few; v_call: TRBV28; j_call: TRBJ2-7; d_call: TRBD2; cdr3_aa: CASNPPGGRPNSYEQYF; cdr3_nt: TGTGCCAGCAACCCCCCCGGGGGGAGGCCTAACTCCTACGAGCAGTACTTC
clone_size: few; v_call: TRBV2; j_call: TRBJ1-6; d_call: NA; cdr3_aa: CASTLDRPQHSPLHF; cdr3_nt: TGTGCCAGCACCCTAGACAGGCCTCAGCATTCACCCCTCCACTTT
clone_size: many; v_call: TRBV3-1; j_call: TRBJ2-1; d_call: NA; cdr3_aa: CASSLSTRNEQFF; cdr3_nt: TGTGCCAGCAGCCTATCCACTAGGAATGAGCAGTTCTTC
clone_size: NA; v_call: TRBV12-5; j_call: TRBJ1-1; d_call: TRBD1; cdr3_aa: CASGSDQGGLDTEAFF; cdr3_nt: TGTGCTAGTGGTTCCGACCAAGGGGGCCTGGACACTGAAGCTTTCTTT
clone_size: NA; v_call: TRBV4-1; j_call: TRBJ1-5; d_call: NA; cdr3_aa: CASSQPDRLYQPQHF; cdr3_nt: TGCGCCAGCAGCCAGCCCGACCGTTTGTATCAGCCCCAGCATTTT
clone_size: few; v_call: TRBV7-2; j_call: TRBJ2-1; d_call: TRBD2; cdr3_aa: CASSFAGLGLGEQFF; cdr3_nt: TGTGCCAGCAGCTTTGCGGGACTAGGCCTAGGTGAGCAGTTCTTC
clone_size: NA; v_call: TRBV13; j_call: TRBJ1-3; d_call: NA; cdr3_aa: CVSSFEELNSGNTIYF; cdr3_nt: TGTGTCAGCAGCTTCGAAGAACTGAACTCTGGAAACACCATATATTTT
clone_size: many; v_call: TRBV2; j_call: TRBJ2-7; d_call: TRBD2; cdr3_aa: CASKKGTSGGYEQYF; cdr3_nt: TGTGCCAGCAAAAAGGGGACTAGCGGAGGTTACGAGCAGTACTTC
clone_size: NA; v_call: TRBV20-1; j_call: TRBJ2-1; d_call: TRBD2; cdr3_aa: CSNGGSGRGDEQFF; cdr3_nt: TGCAGCAACGGGGGTAGCGGGAGGGGGGATGAGCAGTTCTTC